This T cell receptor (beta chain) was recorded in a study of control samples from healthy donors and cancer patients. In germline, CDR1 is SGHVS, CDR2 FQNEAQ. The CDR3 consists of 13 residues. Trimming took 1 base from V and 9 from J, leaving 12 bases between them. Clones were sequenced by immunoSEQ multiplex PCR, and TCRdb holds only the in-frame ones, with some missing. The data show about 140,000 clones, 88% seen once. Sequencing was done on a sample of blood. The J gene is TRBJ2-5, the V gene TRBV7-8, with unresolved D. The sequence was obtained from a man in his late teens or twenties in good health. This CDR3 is CASSLEVLWAQYF. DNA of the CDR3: TGTGCCAGCAGCTTAGAGGTACTCTGGGCCCAGTACTTC.